The rows below give T cell receptor beta chains drawn from one sample of a study of CD8 T cells in ankylosing spondylitis. TCRdb re-derived calls from the 5' RACE reads in MiXCR, one entry per CDR3 protein. The sample shows some 330,000 distinct CDR3 sequences, 7.5% to 9% of them seen only once. Input material: blood, either unsorted or a sorted T cell fraction (not recorded which). The receptors here all came from a male donor with ankylosing spondylitis. Each CDR3 is given with its conserved first and last residue. A D gene is named only where the DNA matches it firmly. Some rows mark clone size as missing; the rest say once, few, many or name a class of expanded clone.

>few|-|TRBJ2-1|TRBV7-3
TGTGCCAGCAGCTCTAGCGCGGGGACCTACAATGAGCAGTTCTTC
CASSSSAGTYNEQFF
>-|-|TRBJ2-3|TRBV5-1
TGCGCCAGCAGCTTTATAGGAGATACGCAGTATTTT
CASSFIGDTQYF
>-|-|TRBJ2-5|TRBV7-6
TGTGCCAGCAATCTCTTTGGTACAGACGAAGAGACCCAGTACTTC
CASNLFGTDEETQYF
>few|TRBD2|TRBJ2-1|TRBV7-9
TGTGCCAGCAGCTTTGTGGTAGCGGGATACAATGAGCAGTTCTTC
CASSFVVAGYNEQFF
>-|-|TRBJ2-1|TRBV12-3/TRBV12-4
TGTGCCAGCAGTTCGGCGGAAAGCTCCTACAATGAGCAGTTCTTC
CASSSAESSYNEQFF
>few|-|TRBJ2-2|TRBV14
TGTGCCAGCAGCCGAACATCCCCCACCGGGGAGCTGTTTTTT
CASSRTSPTGELFF
>many|-|TRBJ1-5|TRBV6-1
TGTGCTTCACTACCCCGGCGGGGGGCAGGACAGCCCCAGCATTTT
CASLPRRGAGQPQHF
>-|TRBD2|TRBJ2-1|TRBV10-2
TGCGCCACCTTGACTAGCGGGAGCCCCTACAATGAGCAGTTCTTC
CATLTSGSPYNEQFF
>few|-|TRBJ1-3|TRBV4-2
TGTGCCAGCAGCCATCAGAGCTCTGGAAACACCATATATTTT
CASSHQSSGNTIYF
>-|-|TRBJ2-7|TRBV7-2
TGTGCCAGCAGCTTACGGGTCGGCTCCTACGAGCAGTACTTC
CASSLRVGSYEQYF
>few|-|TRBJ2-3|TRBV20-1
TGCAGTGCTAGCCAGGACTCATCTACAGATACGCAGTATTTT
CSASQDSSTDTQYF
>-|TRBD2|TRBJ2-7|TRBV4-2
TGTGCCAGCAGCCAGGGAATAGCGGGGGCAGGCGAGCAGTACTTC
CASSQGIAGAGEQYF
>many|-|TRBJ1-1|TRBV9
TGTGCCAGCAGCGTAGGGACGGGCACTGAAGCTTTCTTT
CASSVGTGTEAFF
>few|TRBD2|TRBJ2-1|TRBV7-6
TGTGCCAGCAGCACTAGCGGGAGGGCCTTTAATGAGCAGTTCTTC
CASSTSGRAFNEQFF
>-|TRBD1|TRBJ2-6|TRBV5-5
TGTGCCAGCAGCGGACAGGCGTATCCCTCTGGGGCCAACGTCCTGACTTTC
CASSGQAYPSGANVLTF
>few|-|TRBJ2-4|TRBV6-5
TGTGCCAGCAGTTACCCCGGACAAAGAAACATTCAGTACTTC
CASSYPGQRNIQYF
>many|TRBD2|TRBJ2-1|TRBV29-1
TGCAGCGTTGAGGATACTAGCGGGAGCGTGAATGAGCAGTTCTTC
CSVEDTSGSVNEQFF
>few|-|TRBJ2-1|TRBV29-1
TGCAGCGTTGAAGAAGTGAGGGGTAGGGGCAATGAGCAGTTCTTC
CSVEEVRGRGNEQFF
>few|-|TRBJ2-1|TRBV27
TGTGCCAGCAGTCTGGGCCAGGGATCCCACAATGAGCAGTTCTTC
CASSLGQGSHNEQFF
>many|-|TRBJ2-6|TRBV6-2/TRBV6-3
TGTGCCAGCACCTGGACCCGTGGGGCCAACGTCCTGACTTTC
CASTWTRGANVLTF
>few|TRBD2|TRBJ2-1|TRBV20-1
TGCAGTGCTGCGGGACTAGTCTACAATGAGCAGTTCTTC
CSAAGLVYNEQFF
>few|-|TRBJ1-4|TRBV20-1
TGCAGTGCTGGACGACCAGGAGCGGCAACTAATGAAAAACTGTTTTTT
CSAGRPGAATNEKLFF
>-|-|TRBJ1-3|TRBV7-8
TGTGCCAGCAGCTACGTCCTGAGCTCTGGAAACACCATATATTTT
CASSYVLSSGNTIYF
>few|-|TRBJ2-7|TRBV7-9
TGTGCCAGCAGCGCCTCCCGTGGAACCGGGGCCGACGAGCAGTACTTC
CASSASRGTGADEQYF
>-|-|TRBJ1-3|TRBV7-2
TGTGCCAGCAGCTTAGTTACCTTCTCTGGAAACACCATATATTTT
CASSLVTFSGNTIYF
>-|TRBD1|TRBJ1-2|TRBV3-1
TGTGCCAGCAGCCCCCGGGACAGGGGGTCCTATGGCTACACCTTC
CASSPRDRGSYGYTF
>-|TRBD1|TRBJ2-7|TRBV5-1
TGCGCCAGCAGCTGGGGGGACAGGTACTACGAGCAGTACTTC
CASSWGDRYYEQYF
>-|TRBD2|TRBJ2-1|TRBV4-3
TGCGCCAGCAGCCAAATTTTCTTAGCGGGAGCGGTGAATGAGCAGTTCTTC
CASSQIFLAGAVNEQFF
>-|-|TRBJ2-6|TRBV6-1
TGTGCCAGCAGCGCGAGTGGGAGCTCTGGGGCCAACGTCCTGACTTTC
CASSASGSSGANVLTF
>few|TRBD1|TRBJ1-2|TRBV7-8
TGTGCCAGCAGCTTTATGGGACAGCTCTATGGCTACACCTTC
CASSFMGQLYGYTF
>-|-|TRBJ1-5|TRBV12-3/TRBV12-4
TGTGCCAGCAGTTTTTTTTCCAACCAGCCCCAGCATTTT
CASSFFSNQPQHF
>-|TRBD2|TRBJ2-7|TRBV29-1
TGCAGCGTTGAATCCCCGAAGTCTAGCGGGAGCCTGAACGAGCAGTACTTC
CSVESPKSSGSLNEQYF
>few|-|TRBJ1-1|TRBV5-1
TGCGCCAGCACGATTAATCCCGAAGGGGTTTCTGAAGCTTTCTTT
CASTINPEGVSEAFF
>few|-|TRBJ2-7|TRBV5-1
TGCGCCAGCAGCCGCTTACAGAATCGTCCCGAGCAGTACTTC
CASSRLQNRPEQYF
>-|TRBD1|TRBJ1-5|TRBV20-1
TGCAGTGCTACCGGGACAGGGGAGATCCAGCCCCAGCATTTT
CSATGTGEIQPQHF
>few|-|TRBJ2-2|TRBV7-2
TGTGCCAGCAGCGCGAACAGGAACACCGGGGAGCTGTTTTTT
CASSANRNTGELFF
>-|-|TRBJ2-1|TRBV12-3/TRBV12-4
TGTGCCAGCACCGAACGTCGCGTTGAGCAGTTCTTC
CASTERRVEQFF
>many|-|TRBJ1-5|TRBV15
TGTGCCACCAGCACAACCCTCGAGGCTCGGGGCAATCAGCCCCAGCATTTT
CATSTTLEARGNQPQHF
>-|TRBD2|TRBJ2-1|TRBV29-1
TGCAGCGTGGGGCCGGGACTAGAGATCAACCGAGAGCAGTTCTTC
CSVGPGLEINREQFF
>few|TRBD2|TRBJ2-3|TRBV6-1
TGTGCCAGCAGTGATGAGGCTAGCGGGAGGTCCACAGATACGCAGTATTTT
CASSDEASGRSTDTQYF
>few|-|TRBJ2-5|TRBV24-1
TGTGCCACCAGCACGACAGGAGGTCGGGAGACCCAGTACTTC
CATSTTGGRETQYF
>few|TRBD1|TRBJ2-7|TRBV27
TGTGCCAGCAGCCGAGGACAGGGTCGACGGGAGTACTTC
CASSRGQGRREYF
>-|TRBD2|TRBJ2-1|TRBV27
TGTGCCAGCAGTTTTCTAGCGGGTGGGGATGAGCAGTTCTTC
CASSFLAGGDEQFF
>few|TRBD2|TRBJ2-1|TRBV6-2/TRBV6-3
TGTGCCAGCAGTAAGCCCGAGCGGGGCAGAAATGAGCAGTTCTTC
CASSKPERGRNEQFF
>-|TRBD1|TRBJ2-1|TRBV20-1
TGCAGTGCCCGGGGACAGGGGGACAACAATGAGCAGTTCTTC
CSARGQGDNNEQFF
>few|TRBD2|TRBJ2-7|TRBV28
TGTGCCAGCAGCCCGGGAGGGGGCTACGAGCAGTACTTC
CASSPGGGYEQYF
>few|-|TRBJ2-3|TRBV5-1
TGCGCCAGCGTCGGGCGGCGCACAGATACGCAGTATTTT
CASVGRRTDTQYF
>-|TRBD2|TRBJ2-1|TRBV5-1
TGCGCCAGCAGCTTGGTGCTAGGACTAGCGGGAGGGCTTGAGCAGTTCTTC
CASSLVLGLAGGLEQFF